This T cell receptor (beta chain) originates from a study of vaccination and CD4 T cells after COVID-19. Overall study: Sampling after COVID took place at a median of around 91 days (range 35 to 161) following diagnosis. Cells were stimulated with overlapping spike peptides from SARS-CoV-2, HCoV-NL63, HCoV-OC43 and HCoV-229E.

Details on this clonotype: The antigen is unknown.

The treatment denotes: approximately 9-day PBMC culture with coronavirus spike peptide pools or control peptides (ViraFEST assay). PCR-confirmed positives ranged from March to December 2020, preceding US Alpha, Beta and Delta variants. Culture conditions combined around 2 million PBMCs per well with about 9.2 IU/ml IL-2 and about 10 ug/ml peptide pools. The Oncomine TCR Beta short-read assay was applied to DNA of cultured CD4+ T cells. MiXCR, run by TCRdb on the PCR reads, gives a single entry per CDR3 protein. The table includes over 10,000 distinct CDR3 sequences, around two fifths detected once. The CDR3 has 13 residues. The junction had 7 bases not matched to a gene; V was cut back by 4 bases and J by 10 bases. The germline CDR1 and CDR2 sequences are SGHTA and FQGNSA.

Specimen: CD4+ T cells from blood, cultured in vitro. The V and J genes are TRBV7-2 and TRBJ1-3, with 7 bases lining up with TRBD1. The TCR was taken from a human donor who had recovered from COVID-19. The CDR3 region has the DNA TGTGCCAGCAGCTACCAAGACAGGGCTACCATATATTTT. Protein: CASSYQDRATIYF.